Below are 17 T cell receptor beta chains sequenced from a single sample in a study of cytomegalovirus exposure and HLA in healthy donors. Data came from immunoSEQ multiplex PCR; TCRdb stores just in-frame clones and leaves some out. In the table there are roughly 71,000 clones, around 94% of which are singletons. The material sequenced was PBMCs. The receptors originated from a woman aged 18-29 years in good health and CMV-seronegative.

The chain combines TRBV15 with TRBJ1-3; perhaps TRBD1 as D (5 bases). This CDR3 spans 15 amino acids. V lost 0 bases and J 2 bases, leaving 8 bases between the germline ends. Germline V gene lookup returns CDR1 LNHNV and CDR2 YYDKDF (reference sequence). The CDR3 here is CATSRDKGAGNTIYF. The DNA of the CDR3 is TGTGCCACCAGCAGAGATAAAGGGGCTGGAAACACCATATATTTT.

This clone was counted once. This rearrangement joins TRBV28 to TRBJ1-3, with D possibly being TRBD1 (5 bases). Germline V gene data show CDR1 as MDHEN and CDR2 as SYDVKM. This CDR3 has 15 amino acids. V was clipped by 4 bases and J by 3 bases, with 13 bases between them. The CDR3 nucleotides are TGTGCCAGCAGTTCGGGGGGTTCCGATGGAAACACCATATATTTT. Encoded protein: CASSSGGSDGNTIYF.

This chain connects TRBV5-1 to TRBJ1-3; TRBD1 matches at 7 bases. The CDR3 is 15 amino acids. Trimming removed 3 bases from V and 0 bases from J; junction bases left unmatched: 3. Per the germline V gene, CDR1 is SGHRS and CDR2 is YFSETQ. The CDR3 DNA follows: TGCGCCAGCAGCTGGACAGGAAGCTCTGGAAACACCATATATTTT. Its protein is CASSWTGSSGNTIYF. The full variable domain, in which reference TRBV5-1 and TRBJ1-3 provide the parts outside the CDR3, is KAGVTQTPRYLIKTRGQQVTLSCSPISGHRSVSWYQQTPGQGLQFLFEYFSETQRNKGNFPGRFSGRQFSNSRSEMNVSTLELGDSALYLCASSWTGSSGNTIYFGEGSWLTVV.

The chain couples TRBV2 to TRBJ1-6; possible D gene TRBD1, 5 bases. This CDR3 spans 19 amino acids. V lost 4 bases and J lost 0, with 19 bases in between. Germline CDR1 and CDR2: SNHLY and FYNNEI. The CDR3 coding sequence is TGTGCCAGCAGTGGAGGACCTGACACCAGGGACTCCTATAATTCACCCCTCCACTTT. It specifies CASSGGPDTRDSYNSPLHF.

The chain recombines TRBV19 with TRBJ2-7, with a tentative D call TRBD1 (6 bases). V gave up 2 bases and J gave up 0 bases, with 11 bases separating them. There are 15 residues in the CDR3. Germline values: CDR1 LNHDA, CDR2 SQIVND (reference sequence). CDR3 protein: CASSIKAGDSYEQYF. The CDR3 region has the DNA TGTGCCAGTAGTATAAAGGCAGGGGACTCCTACGAGCAGTACTTC.

The chain combines TRBV25-1 with TRBJ2-4; TRBD1 aligns across 7 bases. V was pared by 6 bases and J by 3 bases, with 5 bases of the junction left unmatched. The CDR3 spans 14 residues. Germline-derived CDR1 and CDR2 are MGHDK and SYGVNS. CDR3 nucleotide sequence: TGTGCCAGCAGAGAGACAGGGATCAAAAACATTCAGTACTTC. Encoded protein: CASRETGIKNIQYF.

This clone was observed a handful of times. The J gene is TRBJ1-1, the V gene TRBV2; weak D call: TRBD1 (6 bases). V lost 8 bases, J lost 1 base, and 11 bases lay in between. Germline assignment: CDR1 SNHLY and CDR2 FYNNEI. The CDR3 has 13 residues. The CDR3 nucleotides are TGTGCCAGCGGGTTAGGGGGGAACACTGAAGCTTTCTTT. This gives the protein CASGLGGNTEAFF.

The chain links TRBV19 to TRBJ1-2; perhaps TRBD1 as D (5 bases). CDR3 size: 15 residues. The V and J ends lost 4 bases and 4 bases respectively, with 16 bases between them. Germline values: CDR1 LNHDA, CDR2 SQIVND (reference sequence). The CDR3 loop reads CASSTRQYAAYGYTF. Written as DNA, the CDR3 is TGTGCCAGTAGTACACGACAGTATGCAGCCTATGGCTACACCTTC.

This chain uses TRBV6-6 with TRBJ1-2, with TRBD1 matching over 9 bases. V shed 4 bases, J shed 5 bases, and the junction held 8 bases outside the gene matches. The CDR3 length is 15 residues. Germline CDR1 reads MNHNY; CDR2 reads SVGAGI (reference sequence). The CDR3 DNA is TGTGCCAGCAGTTCCGTTCGGGACAGGGCTTATGGCTACACCTTC. It yields the protein CASSSVRDRAYGYTF.

V is TRBV28 and J is TRBJ1-5; 11 bases agree with TRBD1. The CDR3 contains 14 residues. Germline V gene sequence: CDR1 MDHEN, CDR2 SYDVKM. DNA for the CDR3: TGTAAAGCTGGACAGGGGGCGGCGTTTCAGCCCCAGCATTTT. Protein sequence: CKAGQGAAFQPQHF.

The J gene is TRBJ2-1, the V gene TRBV27; 12 nucleotides line up with TRBD2. J lost 5 bases, V lost 0 bases, and 5 bases had no gene match. Germline-derived CDR1 and CDR2 are MNHEY and SMNVEV (reference sequence). The CDR3 runs to 17 residues. The CDR3 nucleotides read TGTGCCAGCAGTTTATCCCCACTAGCGGGGGGCCACAATGAGCAGTTCTTC. It codes for CASSLSPLAGGHNEQFF.

The chain carries TRBV28 and TRBJ2-6, with D perhaps TRBD1 (5 bases). Per germline, CDR1 MDHEN and CDR2 SYDVKM. V gave up 2 bases and J gave up 0 bases, with 8 bases separating them. The CDR3 sequence is 16 residues long. The CDR3 DNA reads as TGTGCCAGCAGTTTAAGGGGAAGCTCTGGGGCCAACGTCCTGACTTTC. It translates to CASSLRGSSGANVLTF. Filled out from reference TRBV28 and TRBJ2-6, the complete variable domain reads DVKVTQSSRYLVKRTGEKVFLECVQDMDHENMFWYRQDPGLGLRLIYFSYDVKMKEKGDIPEGYSVSREKKERFSLILESASTNQTSMYLCASSLRGSSGANVLTFGAGSRLTVL.

This rearrangement joins TRBV18 to TRBJ1-1; a weak D match, TRBD1 (5 bases). The length of the CDR3 is 13 residues. V dropped 10 bases and J dropped 1 base, with 13 bases sitting between them. Per germline, CDR1 KGHSH and CDR2 LQKENI. CDR3 residues: CANKADRNTEAFF. The CDR3 DNA is TGTGCCAATAAAGCAGACAGGAACACTGAAGCTTTCTTT.

In its sample, this clone was seen a few times. The V call is TRBV21-1, the J call TRBJ2-7; the D segment call TRBD1 is taken from the table without a DNA check. TRBV21-1 is listed as a pseudogene. The CDR3 spans 9 residues. The CDR3 loop is CASSLSSQV. The CDR3, as DNA: TGTGCCAGCAGCCTTTCAAGTCAGGTC.

The chain carries TRBV18 and TRBJ1-5, with D possibly TRBD1 on 5 matching bases. From germline, CDR1 is KGHSH and CDR2 LQKENI. CDR3 length: 15 residues. The V end was cut by 2 bases, the J end by 0 bases, with 8 bases between. The CDR3 nucleotides read TGTGCCAGCTCACCAGGACAAAATAGCAATCAGCCCCAGCATTTT. This codes for CASSPGQNSNQPQHF.

This chain connects TRBV7-2 to TRBJ1-1; 9 bases align to TRBD1. The germline CDR1 and CDR2 sequences are SGHTA and FQGNSA. CDR3 length equals 16 residues. V lost 5 bases to trimming and J lost 4 bases; unmatched junction nucleotides: 11. The CDR3, as DNA: TGTGCCAGCAGCCCCTGGACAGGGGTGTCGGGCACTGAAGCTTTCTTT. Encoded protein: CASSPWTGVSGTEAFF.

This chain connects TRBV6-1 to TRBJ1-3; D gene unclear. V gave up 7 bases and J gave up 6 bases, with 13 bases separating them. Germline V gene data show CDR1 as MNHNS and CDR2 as SASEGT. This CDR3 has 13 amino acids. The CDR3 here is CASTNWASNTIYF. In nucleotides, the CDR3 is TGTGCCAGCACCAACTGGGCCTCAAACACCATATATTTT.